A single TCR beta chain is shown here with its context. A much larger clone differs by one base, so this may be a read error. TCRdb recomputed calls from the PCR reads with MiXCR, one row per CDR3 protein. The data show thousands of distinct CDR3 sequences, around 31% seen once. The record originates from a study of molecular identifiers for immune sequencing clone quantification. Germline assignment: CDR1 SQVTM and CDR2 ANQGSEA. The CDR3 sequence is 12 residues long. The sequencing sample was made of naive CD8+ T cells from blood, with Jurkat cell RNA spiked in. The subset is: FACS-sorted CD8+CD4-CCR7+CD45RA+ naive T cells. The source is a human donor in good health. Some libraries in this study had Jurkat cell RNA spiked in. This sequence joins TRBV29-1 and TRBJ1-1; tentatively, D is TRBD1 (6 bases). This chain's CDR3 is CSGGGRGTDAFF. CDR3 nucleotides: TGCAGCGGAGGGGGACGGGGGACTGACGCTTTCTTT.